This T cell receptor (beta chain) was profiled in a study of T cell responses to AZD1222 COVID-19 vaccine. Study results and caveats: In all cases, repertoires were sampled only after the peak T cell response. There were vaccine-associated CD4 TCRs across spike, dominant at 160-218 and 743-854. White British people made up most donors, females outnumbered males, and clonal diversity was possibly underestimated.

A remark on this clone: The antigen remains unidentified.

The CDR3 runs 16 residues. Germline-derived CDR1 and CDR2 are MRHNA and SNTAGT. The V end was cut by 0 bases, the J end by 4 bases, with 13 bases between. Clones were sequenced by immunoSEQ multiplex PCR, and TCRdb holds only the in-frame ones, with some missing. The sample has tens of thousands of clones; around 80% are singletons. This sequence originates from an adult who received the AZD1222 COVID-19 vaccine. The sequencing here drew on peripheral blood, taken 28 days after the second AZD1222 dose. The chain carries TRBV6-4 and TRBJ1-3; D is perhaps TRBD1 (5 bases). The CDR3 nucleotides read TGTGCCAGCAGTGACTCCTTGCAAGGGGAGGGAAACACCATATATTTT. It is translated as CASSDSLQGEGNTIYF.